These 26 T cell receptor beta chains share one sample of origin, sequenced in a study of CD8 T cells in Susac syndrome. Reverse transcription of about 0.5 to 1 ug RNA used random hexamers. TCRdb recomputed calls from the immunoSEQ multiplex PCR reads with MiXCR, one row per CDR3 protein. Of over 300,000 distinct CDR3 sequences listed, 90% to 95% are singletons. Sequenced material: CD4+ T cells from PBMCs. The source of these receptors is a human donor with multiple sclerosis.

Only one count was recorded for this clonotype. The genes are TRBV15 and TRBJ2-6; D might be TRBD1 or TRBD2, each matching 5 bases. V lost 1 base to trimming and J lost 2 bases, with 12 bases between them. Germline values: CDR1 LNHNV, CDR2 YYDKDF (reference sequence). The CDR3 contains 17 residues. Written as DNA, the CDR3 is TGTGCCACCAGCAGAGCCGGGGCCCGGACTGGGGCCAACGTCCTGACTTTC. It codes for CATSRAGARTGANVLTF.

The chain recombines TRBV19 with TRBJ2-7; TRBD2 is a possible D gene (7 bases). V was shortened by 4 bases and J by 2 bases, with 12 bases between the two germline ends. Germline CDR1 LNHDA, CDR2 SQIVND (reference sequence). The CDR3 covers 14 residues. CDR3 protein: CASSRGRGTYEQYF. In DNA form, the CDR3 reads TGTGCCAGTAGTAGGGGGAGGGGGACCTACGAGCAGTACTTC.

The chain uses TRBV4-3 and TRBJ1-2; no reliable D call. V lost 3 bases, J lost 4 bases, and 24 bases lay in between. The germline CDR1 and CDR2 sequences are LGHNA and YSLEER. This CDR3 comprises 18 residues. The CDR3 region has the DNA TGCGCCAGCAGCCACGAGTCCGGGGAGCCTTTCACCCTCTATGGCTACACCTTC. Translation gives CASSHESGEPFTLYGYTF.

The chain combines TRBV12-3 or TRBV12-4 with TRBJ2-5, with D possibly matching TRBD1 (6 bases). The CDR3 contains 15 residues. Trimming removed 3 bases at V and 1 base at J, with 12 bases between. CDR3 residues: CASSFRTGIQETQYF. The CDR3 DNA is TGTGCCAGCAGTTTCCGCACAGGGATCCAAGAGACCCAGTACTTC.

The rearrangement joins TRBV24-1 to TRBJ2-1; weak D call: TRBD1 (6 bases). Germline lookup yields CDR1 KGHDR and CDR2 SFDVKD. The CDR3 is 13 residues long. V lost 7 bases and J lost 1, with 7 bases in between. The CDR3 nucleotides read TGTGCCACCAGCGACAGGTCCTACAATGAGCAGTTCTTC. Its protein product is CATSDRSYNEQFF.

V usage is TRBV6-6 and J usage is TRBJ2-7, with TRBD1 matching 7 bases. Germline assignment: CDR1 MNHNY and CDR2 SVGAGI (reference sequence). Trimming took 1 base from V and 2 from J; bases not matched to a gene: 5. The length of the CDR3 is 15 residues. Here the CDR3 reads CASSYLAGTAYEQYF. In DNA form, the CDR3 reads TGTGCCAGCAGTTACTTGGCTGGGACAGCCTACGAGCAGTACTTC.

This clonotype has just a few counts. The gene calls are TRBV29-1 and TRBJ2-3; D is ambiguous. The CDR3 has 14 amino acids. Germline loops: CDR1 SQVTM, CDR2 ANQGSEA. V lost 5 bases, J lost 3 bases, and 15 bases lay in between. The CDR3 DNA follows: TGCAGCGTTCGGCGGACCCTCGGGACAGATACGCAGTATTTT. This gives the protein CSVRRTLGTDTQYF.

The chain employs TRBV4-2 and TRBJ2-3, with D perhaps matching TRBD1 or TRBD2 (6 bases each). The CDR3 contains 17 residues. Between the trimmed V and J ends, which lost 2 bases and 2 bases, there was a span of 17 bases. CDR1 is LGHNA and CDR2 is YNFKEQ in the germline V gene. CDR3 nucleotide sequence: TGTGCCAGCAGCCAACCAATCGGGGGCCGGCCCACAGATACGCAGTATTTT. It is translated as CASSQPIGGRPTDTQYF.

This clonotype showed up just once. This rearrangement joins TRBV30 to TRBJ2-1, with 11 bases matching TRBD2. This CDR3 has 16 residues. V was pared by 0 bases and J by 6 bases, with 7 bases of the junction left unmatched. Germline CDR1 reads GTSNPN; CDR2 reads SVGIG (reference sequence). The CDR3 DNA reads as TGTGCCTGGAGTGTAGGGTGGCTAGCGGGGGGCAATGAGCAGTTCTTC. Translating gives CAWSVGWLAGGNEQFF. The full variable domain, with the rest looked up from reference TRBV30 and TRBJ2-1, is SQTIHQWPATLVQPVGSPLSLECTVEGTSNPNLYWYRQAAGRGLQLLFYSVGIGQISSEVPQNLSASRPQDRQFILSSKKLLLSDSGFYLCAWSVGWLAGGNEQFFGPGTRLTVL.

The chain couples TRBV7-2 to TRBJ2-5; weak D call: TRBD1 (7 bases). V was shortened by 5 bases and J by 5 bases, with 18 bases between the two germline ends. CDR1 and CDR2 (germline): SGHTA, FQGNSA. This CDR3 has 15 residues. The CDR3: CASSPVGGSGETQYF. CDR3 DNA: TGTGCCAGCAGCCCCGTAGGGGGCAGCGGGGAGACCCAGTACTTC. Together with reference TRBV7-2 and TRBJ2-5, the CDR3 gives the full variable domain: GAGVSQSPSNKVTEKGKDVELRCDPISGHTALYWYRQSLGQGLEFLIYFQGNSAPDKSGLPSDRFSAERTGGSVSTLTIQRTQQEDSAVYLCASSPVGGSGETQYFGPGTRLLVL.

The gene calls are TRBV3-1 and TRBJ2-7; a weak D match, TRBD2 (6 bases). Germline-derived CDR1 and CDR2 are LGHDT and YNNKEL (reference sequence). The CDR3 spans 17 residues. V was pared by 3 bases and J by 6 bases, with 24 bases between. The CDR3 DNA sequence: TGTGCCAGCAGCCATTTCTCTAGCGACGCACGACCCCCCGAGCAGTACTTC. It yields the protein CASSHFSSDARPPEQYF.

The V and J genes are TRBV19 and TRBJ2-1; D is ambiguous. This CDR3 is built from 14 residues. Germline CDR1 reads LNHDA; CDR2 reads SQIVND (reference sequence). V lost 3 bases and J lost 3, with 9 bases in between. CDR3 DNA sequence: TGTGCCAGTAGTATTCCCGACAACTACAATGAGCAGTTCTTC. Translated: CASSIPDNYNEQFF.

This chain joins TRBV6-1 and TRBJ2-7, with 10 bases identical to TRBD2. From germline, CDR1 is MNHNS and CDR2 SASEGT. V dropped 8 bases and J dropped 3; count of bases not matched to a gene: 16. The CDR3 extends over 17 amino acids. The CDR3 nucleotides read TGTGCCAGCCGCTGGTACTCGGTTAGGACTAGCGGCTACGAGCAGTACTTC. It yields the protein CASRWYSVRTSGYEQYF.

This clonotype was observed a single time. This chain connects TRBV5-4 to TRBJ2-2, with D possibly matching TRBD1 (6 bases). Trimming cost V 4 bases and J 3 bases, with 16 bases left between them. Germline-derived CDR1 and CDR2 are SGHNT and YYREEE (reference sequence). This CDR3 has 16 amino acids. CDR3 bases: TGTGCCAGCAGCCTTAGACAGGCCACATACACCGGGGAGCTGTTTTTT. Translated: CASSLRQATYTGELFF.

This chain links TRBV19 with TRBJ2-7; D not resolved. The CDR3 consists of 12 residues. V was shortened by 7 bases and J by 6 bases, with 13 bases between the two germline ends. CDR1 and CDR2 from the germline V gene are LNHDA and SQIVND (reference sequence). The CDR3 loop is CASNHDPGEQYF. DNA for the CDR3: TGTGCCAGTAATCACGATCCGGGCGAGCAGTACTTC.

V is TRBV28 and J is TRBJ2-7; 7 nucleotides match TRBD2. Germline trimming cut 3 bases from V and 4 bases from J; bases unmatched to any gene: 9. Germline V gene data show CDR1 as MDHEN and CDR2 as SYDVKM. CDR3 length: 15 amino acids. The DNA for the CDR3 is TGTGCCAGCAGTTTGGGGGGGGGACCGGCTTACGAGCAGTACTTC. Amino acids: CASSLGGGPAYEQYF.

The chain combines TRBV5-6 with TRBJ2-7; D is unclear. Deletions cut 6 bases from V and 5 bases from J, with 18 bases between. There are 14 residues in the CDR3. The germline V gene encodes CDR1 SGHDT and CDR2 YYEEEE. CDR3 DNA sequence: TGTGCCAGCATCTCCCGTGGCATGGCCCACGAGCAGTACTTC. Its translation is CASISRGMAHEQYF.

This clonotype appeared a single time. V and J are TRBV29-1 and TRBJ2-1; D gene unclear. This CDR3 contains 11 residues. The V and J ends lost 4 bases and 8 bases respectively, with 9 bases between them. Germline loops: CDR1 SQVTM, CDR2 ANQGSEA. CDR3 DNA sequence: TGCAGCGTTGGGGTCTCGGATGAGCAGTTCTTC. Its protein product is CSVGVSDEQFF.

The chain combines TRBV5-6 with TRBJ1-1; possible D gene TRBD1, 6 bases. The germline CDR1 and CDR2 sequences are SGHDT and YYEEEE. V lost 4 bases and J 8 bases, leaving 15 bases between the germline ends. This CDR3 contains 13 residues. The CDR3 coding sequence is TGTGCCAGCAGCCGGGGGCATATAGGAGAAGCTTTCTTT. It yields the protein CASSRGHIGEAFF.

V and J are TRBV12-3 or TRBV12-4 and TRBJ1-1; 8 bases agree with TRBD1. Trimming at V came to 5 bases and at J to 13 bases, leaving 9 bases not matched to a gene. The CDR3 is made up of 12 amino acids. CDR3 coding DNA: TGTGCCAGCAGTCTCGGACAGGGTCATGTTTTCTTT. Its translation is CASSLGQGHVFF.

The count of this clonotype is one. The chain employs TRBV7-3 and TRBJ2-2, with a tentative D call TRBD2 (5 bases). Trimming cost V 1 base and J 4 bases, with 13 bases left between them. This CDR3 has 16 residues. Germline V lookup: CDR1 SGHTA, CDR2 FQGTGA. CDR3 sequence (DNA): TGTGCCAGCAGCTTAAGGGCGGAGGCCTCCACCGGGGAGCTGTTTTTT. Translation: CASSLRAEASTGELFF.

The chain employs TRBV6-6 and TRBJ2-7, with TRBD1 matching 7 bases. The V gene's germline CDR1 is MNHNY and CDR2 SVGAGI (reference sequence). There are 13 residues in the CDR3. Trimming at V came to 3 bases and at J to 3 bases, leaving 2 bases not matched to a gene. The CDR3 DNA is TGTGCCAGCAGTTATCGACAGGGCTACGAGCAGTACTTC. This translates into CASSYRQGYEQYF.

This chain links TRBV11-2 with TRBJ1-5, with D tentatively TRBD1 (6 bases). This CDR3 spans 12 amino acids. The V end was cut by 4 bases, the J end by 7 bases, with 8 bases between. CDR1 is SGHAT, CDR2 FQNNGV, per germline. The CDR3 nucleotides read TGTGCCAGCAGCTCAGGGGACCAGCCCCAGCATTTT. Its translation is CASSSGDQPQHF.

The J gene is TRBJ2-2, the V gene TRBV6-6, with 9 bases matching TRBD1. The V gene's germline CDR1 is MNHNY and CDR2 SVGAGI (reference sequence). With V trimmed by 7 bases and J by 2 bases, 8 bases remained unmatched. This CDR3 region has 16 residues. The CDR3 DNA sequence: TGTGCCAGCAACCGACCGGGACAGGGAAACACCGGGGAGCTGTTTTTT. Amino acid sequence: CASNRPGQGNTGELFF.

The chain is built from TRBV5-1 and TRBJ2-7, with 14 bases aligning to TRBD2. Germline V gene lookup returns CDR1 SGHRS and CDR2 YFSETQ. V was pared by 2 bases and J by 5 bases, with 3 bases of the junction left unmatched. The CDR3 consists of 15 residues. The CDR3 sequence is CASSLLGLAGDEQYF. The CDR3 DNA reads as TGCGCCAGCAGCTTATTGGGACTAGCGGGAGACGAGCAGTACTTC.

This chain uses TRBV7-2 with TRBJ2-5; D is ambiguous. This CDR3 is built from 15 residues. Germline V CDR1 and CDR2: SGHTA, FQGNSA. Trimming stripped 1 base from V and 6 bases from J, with 15 bases between. The CDR3 here is CASSLGAVVSKTQYF. For the CDR3, the DNA is TGTGCCAGCAGCTTAGGGGCCGTAGTGAGCAAGACCCAGTACTTC.